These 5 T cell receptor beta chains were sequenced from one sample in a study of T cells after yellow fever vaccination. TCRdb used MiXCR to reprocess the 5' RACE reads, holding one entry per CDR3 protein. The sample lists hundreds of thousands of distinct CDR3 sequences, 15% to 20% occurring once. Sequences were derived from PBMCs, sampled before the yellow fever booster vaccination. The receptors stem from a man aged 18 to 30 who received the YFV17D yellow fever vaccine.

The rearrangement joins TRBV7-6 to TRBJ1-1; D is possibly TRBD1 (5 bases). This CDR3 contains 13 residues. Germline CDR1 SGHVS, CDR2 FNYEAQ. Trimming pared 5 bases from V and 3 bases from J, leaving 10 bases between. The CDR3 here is CASSPEGDTEAFF. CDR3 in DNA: TGTGCCAGCAGCCCAGAAGGGGACACTGAAGCTTTCTTT. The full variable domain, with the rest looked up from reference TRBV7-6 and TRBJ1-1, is GAGVSQSPRYKVTKRGQDVALRCDPISGHVSLYWYRQALGQGPEFLTYFNYEAQQDKSGLPNDRFSAERPEGSISTLTIQRTEQRDSAMYRCASSPEGDTEAFFGQGTRLTVV.

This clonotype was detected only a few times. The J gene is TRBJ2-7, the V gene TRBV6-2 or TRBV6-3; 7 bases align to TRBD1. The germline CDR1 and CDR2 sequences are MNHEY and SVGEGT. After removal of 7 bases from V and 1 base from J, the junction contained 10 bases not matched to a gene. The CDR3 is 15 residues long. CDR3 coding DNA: TGTGCCAGCACCAAGCTCCGGGACAGTTCCTACGAGCAGTACTTC. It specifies CASTKLRDSSYEQYF.

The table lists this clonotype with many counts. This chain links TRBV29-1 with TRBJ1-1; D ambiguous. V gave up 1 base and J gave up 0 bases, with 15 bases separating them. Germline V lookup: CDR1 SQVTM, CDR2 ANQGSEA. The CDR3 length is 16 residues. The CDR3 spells CSVEGVGRRMNTEAFF. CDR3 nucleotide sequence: TGCAGCGTTGAAGGGGTCGGCAGGAGGATGAACACTGAAGCTTTCTTT.

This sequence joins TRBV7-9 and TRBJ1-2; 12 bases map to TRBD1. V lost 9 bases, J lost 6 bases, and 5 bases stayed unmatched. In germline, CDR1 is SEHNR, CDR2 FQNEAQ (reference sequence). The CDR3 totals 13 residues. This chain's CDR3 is CASTGTGGHGYTF. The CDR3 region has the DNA TGTGCCAGTACCGGGACAGGGGGCCATGGCTACACCTTC.

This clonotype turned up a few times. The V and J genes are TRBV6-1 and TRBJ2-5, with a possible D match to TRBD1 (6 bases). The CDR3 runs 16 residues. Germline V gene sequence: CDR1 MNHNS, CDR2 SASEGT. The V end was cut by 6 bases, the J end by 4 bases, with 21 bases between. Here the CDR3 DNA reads TGTGCCAGCAGGCAGGTGGGACAAGTCTTTGGAGAGACCCAGTACTTC. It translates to CASRQVGQVFGETQYF.